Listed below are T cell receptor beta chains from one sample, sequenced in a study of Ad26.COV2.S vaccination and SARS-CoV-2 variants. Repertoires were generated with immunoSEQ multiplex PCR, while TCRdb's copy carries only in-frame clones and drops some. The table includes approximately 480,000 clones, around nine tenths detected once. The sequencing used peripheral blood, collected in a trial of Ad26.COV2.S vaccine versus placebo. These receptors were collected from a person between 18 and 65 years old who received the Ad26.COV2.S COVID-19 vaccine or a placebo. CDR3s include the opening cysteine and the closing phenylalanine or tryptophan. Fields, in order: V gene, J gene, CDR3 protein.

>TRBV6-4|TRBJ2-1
CASSDSASGEQFF
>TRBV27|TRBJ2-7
CASGTSAQYEQYF
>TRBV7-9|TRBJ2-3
CASSRDLTSPQYF
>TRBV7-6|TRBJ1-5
CASSSSGNQPQHF
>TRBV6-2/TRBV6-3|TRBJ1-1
CASSEGYTEAFF
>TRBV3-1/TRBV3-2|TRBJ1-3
CASSQGLSGNTIYF
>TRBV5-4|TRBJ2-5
CASSLRGEWETQYF
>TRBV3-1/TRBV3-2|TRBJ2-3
CASSRRSGGGLSTDTQYF
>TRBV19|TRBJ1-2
CASSIGQLRYGYTF
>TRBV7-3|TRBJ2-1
CASSLRQHNEQFF
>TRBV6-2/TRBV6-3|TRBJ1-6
CASSPLGDRPLLHF
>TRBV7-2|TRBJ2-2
CASSPDSTNTGELFF
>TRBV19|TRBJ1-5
CASSKGTGENQPQHF
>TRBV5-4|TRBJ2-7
CASSLADEGTGAF
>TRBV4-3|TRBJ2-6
CASSQGGGAGANVLTF
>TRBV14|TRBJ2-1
CASSPTWGSYNEQFF
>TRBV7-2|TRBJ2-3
CASSYSGRAGNTQYF
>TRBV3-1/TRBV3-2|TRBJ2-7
CASSSSMWNEQYF
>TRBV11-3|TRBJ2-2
CASSEREAGELFF
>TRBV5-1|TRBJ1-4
CASSLLGALDKEKLFF
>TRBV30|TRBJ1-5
CAWSRQGGQPQHF
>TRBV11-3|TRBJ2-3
CASSLGRGSTDTQYF
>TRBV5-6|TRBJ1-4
CASSADLVANEKLFF
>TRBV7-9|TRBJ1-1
CASSLLQNTEAFF
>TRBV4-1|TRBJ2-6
CASTFSGQGPNVLTF
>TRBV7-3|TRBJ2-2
CASSLRDRAGELFF
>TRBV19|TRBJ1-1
CASSIRNTEAFF
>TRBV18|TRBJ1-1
CASSPYSGTEAFF
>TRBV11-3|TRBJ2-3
CASSLDLGADTQYF
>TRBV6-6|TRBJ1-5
CASSPPEGGGNQPQHF